The next 24 T cell receptor beta chains were all read from a single sample in a study of blood T cell repertoires in COVID-19. Produced via immunoSEQ multiplex PCR; TCRdb's table is partial and in-frame only. The data contain around 100,000 clones, more than 75% of them singletons. Sequencing input: peripheral blood. The receptors come from a man between 50 and 59 years old with acute or convalescent COVID-19.

The chain combines TRBV2 with TRBJ1-1; TRBD1 might be the D (6 bases). This CDR3 spans 15 amino acids. Trimming took off 6 bases at V and 5 bases at J, with 19 bases between the two ends. Germline-derived CDR1 and CDR2 are SNHLY and FYNNEI. CDR3: CASRTTRGARTEAFF. The CDR3 nucleotides read TGTGCCAGCAGGACCACCCGGGGGGCGAGGACTGAAGCTTTCTTT. The complete variable domain, with remaining parts taken from reference TRBV2 and TRBJ1-1, reads EPEVTQTPSHQVTQMGQEVILRCVPISNHLYFYWYRQILGQKVEFLVSFYNNEISEKSEIFDDQFSVERPDGSNFTLKIRSTKLEDSAMYFCASRTTRGARTEAFFGQGTRLTVV.

The chain couples TRBV27 to TRBJ2-7, with 9 bases matching TRBD1. Looked up from germline, CDR1 is MNHEY and CDR2 is SMNVEV (reference sequence). This CDR3 comprises 15 residues. The J segment lost 3 bases and the V segment lost 5 bases, leaving 8 bases of the junction unmatched. For the CDR3, the DNA is TGTGCCAGCAGTCGCTCACCGGGACAGGGCTACGAGCAGTACTTC. Translation: CASSRSPGQGYEQYF.

The V and J genes are TRBV28 and TRBJ2-3, with TRBD1 matching over 9 bases. CDR1 is MDHEN and CDR2 is SYDVKM in the germline V gene. The CDR3 has 17 residues. J was trimmed by 3 bases and V by 0 bases; bases with no gene match: 7. This CDR3 reads CASSLWRGTGMTDTQYF. As DNA, the CDR3 is TGTGCCAGCAGTTTATGGAGGGGGACAGGGATGACAGATACGCAGTATTTT. Based on the CDR3 plus reference TRBV28 and TRBJ2-3, the full variable domain is DVKVTQSSRYLVKRTGEKVFLECVQDMDHENMFWYRQDPGLGLRLIYFSYDVKMKEKGDIPEGYSVSREKKERFSLILESASTNQTSMYLCASSLWRGTGMTDTQYFGPGTRLTVL.

V usage is TRBV28 and J usage is TRBJ2-7; D possibly corresponds to TRBD1 (5 bases). V gave up 3 bases and J gave up 3 bases, with 9 bases separating them. The length of the CDR3 is 13 residues. The germline gives CDR1 MDHEN, CDR2 SYDVKM. CDR3 coding DNA: TGTGCCAGCAGTTTGATACAGGACTACGAGCAGTACTTC. This gives the protein CASSLIQDYEQYF.

V and J are TRBV28 and TRBJ2-7; TRBD2 matches at 9 bases. The length of the CDR3 is 11 residues. The V gene end was trimmed by 8 bases and the J gene end by 6 bases; junction bases not matched to a gene: 2. CDR1 and CDR2 from the germline V gene are MDHEN and SYDVKM. This chain's CDR3 is CASCGRAEQYF. The DNA of the CDR3 is TGTGCCAGCTGCGGGAGGGCCGAGCAGTACTTC.

J is TRBJ2-3 and V is TRBV24-1; 10 bases are a match to TRBD2. With 3 bases clipped from V and 6 bases from J, the junction kept 8 bases outside the gene matches. The CDR3 loop spans 16 amino acids. Per the germline V gene, CDR1 is KGHDR and CDR2 is SFDVKD. CDR3 DNA: TGTGCCACCAGTGATCCCCTTAGCGGGAGGAGGGATACGCAGTATTTT. It specifies CATSDPLSGRRDTQYF.

In its sample, this clone was seen once. This chain connects TRBV3-1 (or the pseudogene TRBV3-2) to TRBJ2-7; TRBD1 matches at 12 bases. The trim removed 3 bases at V and 5 bases at J, leaving 5 bases unmatched. The CDR3 is made up of 15 amino acids. Germline CDR1 is LGHDT and CDR2 is YNNKEL (reference sequence). The CDR3 loop reads CASSQRDRGRHEQYF. Here the CDR3 DNA reads TGTGCCAGCAGCCAGCGGGACAGGGGGCGCCACGAGCAGTACTTC.

Only one count was recorded for this clone. This chain links TRBV27 with TRBJ2-5, with a weak D call TRBD2 (6 bases). V was trimmed by 5 bases and J by 2 bases, leaving 15 bases between them. The CDR3 covers 15 residues. Germline assignment: CDR1 MNHEY and CDR2 SMNVEV (reference sequence). The CDR3 is CASSPLGGRQETQYF. The DNA of the CDR3 is TGTGCCAGCAGTCCCCTTGGAGGGCGACAAGAGACCCAGTACTTC.

This rearrangement joins TRBV6-2 or TRBV6-3 to TRBJ2-2; D call uncertain. This CDR3 has 15 residues. In germline, CDR1 is MNHEY, CDR2 SVGEGT. Deletions cut 6 bases from V and 1 base from J, with 12 bases between. CDR3 amino acids: CASSRHWMNTGELFF. CDR3 nucleotide sequence: TGTGCCAGCAGCAGACATTGGATGAACACCGGGGAGCTGTTTTTT.

The chain has TRBV7-2 and TRBJ2-2; possible D gene TRBD1, 6 bases. The V and J ends lost 5 bases and 3 bases respectively, with 16 bases between them. Germline CDR1 reads SGHTA; CDR2 reads FQGNSA. This CDR3 has 16 amino acids. The CDR3 DNA reads TGTGCCAGCAGCCCGAGGCAGGGGATCTACACCGGGGAGCTGTTTTTT. Amino acid sequence: CASSPRQGIYTGELFF.

The rearrangement uses TRBV14 and TRBJ2-2; D not resolved. CDR1 is SGHDN, CDR2 FVKESK, per germline. This CDR3 is 14 amino acids long. The V end lost 1 base, the J end lost 6 bases, and 9 bases lay between the germline ends. In DNA, the CDR3 is TGTGCCAGCAGCCAAGTACGGGTGGCCGGGGAGCTGTTTTTT. Residues: CASSQVRVAGELFF.

This clone was recorded once. The J gene is TRBJ2-7, the V gene TRBV28; 7 nucleotides agree with TRBD1. The V gene's germline CDR1 is MDHEN and CDR2 SYDVKM. CDR3 length: 15 amino acids. Losses at the gene ends were 6 bases for V and 1 base for J; bases not matched to a gene: 9. CDR3 protein: CASSWDSRLSYEQYF. DNA for the CDR3: TGTGCCAGCAGCTGGGACAGCCGCCTTTCCTACGAGCAGTACTTC.

The chain carries TRBV7-9 and TRBJ2-2, with 11 bases fitting TRBD1. The junction had 8 bases not matched to a gene; V was cut back by 6 bases and J by 5 bases. This CDR3 is 16 amino acids long. CDR1 and CDR2 (germline): SEHNR, FQNEAQ (reference sequence). This chain's CDR3 is CASRSAGTGGTGELFF. CDR3 in DNA: TGTGCCAGCAGATCTGCCGGGACAGGGGGAACCGGGGAGCTGTTTTTT.

This clone occurred a few times. The CDR3, as DNA: TGTGCCAGCAGCCTCCTCGGGACAGGGGATATGGACTCCTACGAGCAGTACTTC. Translated: CASSLLGTGDMDSYEQYF. The V and J genes are TRBV28 and TRBJ2-7, with 10 nucleotides matching TRBD1. The CDR3 is 18 residues long. Losses at the gene ends were 6 bases for V and 0 bases for J; bases not matched to a gene: 14. In germline, CDR1 is MDHEN, CDR2 SYDVKM.

The J gene is TRBJ2-3, the V gene TRBV28, with D perhaps matching TRBD2 (6 bases). The V gene lost 3 bases and the J gene lost 2 bases, with 12 bases spanning the gap. The CDR3 consists of 15 residues. Germline lookup yields CDR1 MDHEN and CDR2 SYDVKM. CDR3 amino acids: CASSFGGAATDTQYF. For the CDR3, the DNA is TGTGCCAGCAGTTTCGGAGGGGCCGCCACAGATACGCAGTATTTT.

The chain carries TRBV28 and TRBJ2-2; weak D call: TRBD2 (6 bases). V lost 3 bases, J lost 3 bases, and 17 bases lay in between. Germline V gene data show CDR1 as MDHEN and CDR2 as SYDVKM. This CDR3 is 17 amino acids long. CDR3 DNA sequence: TGTGCCAGCAGTTTGGCCTCCGGGACTGGGGACACCGGGGAGCTGTTTTTT. Translating it yields CASSLASGTGDTGELFF.

This chain uses TRBV5-1 with TRBJ2-3, with TRBD1 as a possible D gene (6 bases). CDR3 length: 15 residues. Germline-derived CDR1 and CDR2 are SGHRS and YFSETQ. Trimming stripped 4 bases from V and 0 bases from J, with 12 bases between. CDR3 protein: CASSAGTTSTDTQYF. The CDR3 nucleotides read TGCGCCAGCAGCGCCGGGACAACTAGCACAGATACGCAGTATTTT.

This rearrangement joins TRBV28 to TRBJ2-1; 8 bases are a match to TRBD1. The CDR3 is 16 residues long. The J segment lost 9 bases and the V segment lost 4 bases, leaving 14 bases of the junction unmatched. Germline V gene sequence: CDR1 MDHEN, CDR2 SYDVKM. In DNA, the CDR3 is TGTGCCAGCAGTTCCCAGGAGGCAGGGGGCAGCGGTGAGCAGTTCTTC. Protein product: CASSSQEAGGSGEQFF.

J is TRBJ1-6 and V is TRBV2; D is unresolved. CDR1 SNHLY and CDR2 FYNNEI come from the germline V gene. Trimming left V 4 bases short and J 7 bases short, with 20 bases between. The CDR3 sequence is 17 residues long. The CDR3 DNA reads as TGTGCCAGCAGTGGAGAACGGGTTGGATTGTCCAATTCACCCCTCCACTTT. This translates into CASSGERVGLSNSPLHF.

The chain has TRBV12-3 or TRBV12-4 and TRBJ2-1; perhaps TRBD1 as D (5 bases). The CDR3 is made up of 13 amino acids. Deletions cut 2 bases from V and 4 bases from J, with 6 bases between. CDR3 sequence reads: CASSLRQYNEQFF. The CDR3 nucleotides are TGTGCCAGCAGTTTACGACAGTACAATGAGCAGTTCTTC.

The gene calls are TRBV6-5 and TRBJ2-1; TRBD1 agrees at 7 bases. This CDR3 comprises 16 residues. CDR1 MNHEY and CDR2 SVGAGI come from the germline V gene. Trimming cost V 0 bases and J 7 bases; bases outside gene matches: 9. CDR3 region: CASSYSGQVGRNEQFF. For the CDR3, the DNA is TGTGCCAGCAGTTACTCCGGACAGGTGGGGCGGAATGAGCAGTTCTTC.

This clone was seen a single time. The rearrangement uses TRBV7-9 and TRBJ1-4, with D unclear. Per the germline V gene, CDR1 is SEHNR and CDR2 is FQNEAQ (reference sequence). The CDR3 extends over 16 amino acids. V was pared by 5 bases and J by 5 bases, with 18 bases between. The CDR3 is CASSRLRGQTNEKLFF. The CDR3 DNA reads TGTGCCAGCAGCCGTCTACGGGGTCAGACAAATGAAAAACTGTTTTTT.

The V gene is TRBV6-6, the J gene TRBJ2-7; 7 nucleotides match TRBD1. With 6 bases clipped from V and 7 bases from J, the junction kept 9 bases outside the gene matches. The V gene's germline CDR1 is MNHNY and CDR2 SVGAGI (reference sequence). The CDR3 loop spans 13 amino acids. The CDR3, as DNA: TGTGCCAGCAGCCCTCTCAGGGGGAATGAGCAGTACTTC. Amino acid sequence: CASSPLRGNEQYF.

V gene TRBV4-1 combines with J gene TRBJ2-7, with 10 bases lining up with TRBD1. This CDR3 has 14 residues. V was clipped by 4 bases and J by 7 bases; unmatched bases: 7. The germline CDR1 and CDR2 sequences are MGHRA and YSYEKL. This chain's CDR3 is CASSLGQGIWEQYF. In DNA, the CDR3 is TGCGCCAGCAGCCTGGGACAGGGGATCTGGGAGCAGTACTTC.